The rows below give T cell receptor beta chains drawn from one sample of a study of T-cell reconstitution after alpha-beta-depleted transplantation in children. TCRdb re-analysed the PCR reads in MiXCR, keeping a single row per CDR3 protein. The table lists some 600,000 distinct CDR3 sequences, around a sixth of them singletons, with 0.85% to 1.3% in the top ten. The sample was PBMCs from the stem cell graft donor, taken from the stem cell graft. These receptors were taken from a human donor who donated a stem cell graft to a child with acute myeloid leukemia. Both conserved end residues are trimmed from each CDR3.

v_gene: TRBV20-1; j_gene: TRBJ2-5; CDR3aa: SAGGGGETQY
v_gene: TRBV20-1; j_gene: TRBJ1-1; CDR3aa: SARGGGSGTAF
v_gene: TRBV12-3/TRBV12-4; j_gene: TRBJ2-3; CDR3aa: ASSLGHRDTQY
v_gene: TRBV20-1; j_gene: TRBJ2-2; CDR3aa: SAKPGANTGELF
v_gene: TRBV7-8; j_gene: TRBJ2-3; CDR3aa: ASSKNRGLDTQY
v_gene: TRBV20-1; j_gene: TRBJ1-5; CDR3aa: SARDRKDQPQH
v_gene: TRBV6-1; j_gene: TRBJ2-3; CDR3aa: ASRVYIGQGDSDTQY
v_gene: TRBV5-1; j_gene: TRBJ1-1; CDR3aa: ASSLGPLTEAF
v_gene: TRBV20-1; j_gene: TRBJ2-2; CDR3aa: SARPDRGRGTGELF
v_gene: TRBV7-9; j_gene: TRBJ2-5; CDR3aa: ASSLGGTSQETQY
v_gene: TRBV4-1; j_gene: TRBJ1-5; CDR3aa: ASSPRGGLQPQH
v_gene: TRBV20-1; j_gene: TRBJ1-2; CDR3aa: SARDEAGDGYT
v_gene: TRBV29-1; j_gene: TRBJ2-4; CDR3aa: SVGGQIQY
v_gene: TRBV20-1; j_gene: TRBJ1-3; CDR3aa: SARNFFSGNTIY
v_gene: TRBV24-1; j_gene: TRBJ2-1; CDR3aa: ATSDSGRSSYNEQF
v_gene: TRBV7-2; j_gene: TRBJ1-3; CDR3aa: ASSYPGGPLSGNTIY
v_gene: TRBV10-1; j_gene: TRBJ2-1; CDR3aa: ASSAGYNEQF